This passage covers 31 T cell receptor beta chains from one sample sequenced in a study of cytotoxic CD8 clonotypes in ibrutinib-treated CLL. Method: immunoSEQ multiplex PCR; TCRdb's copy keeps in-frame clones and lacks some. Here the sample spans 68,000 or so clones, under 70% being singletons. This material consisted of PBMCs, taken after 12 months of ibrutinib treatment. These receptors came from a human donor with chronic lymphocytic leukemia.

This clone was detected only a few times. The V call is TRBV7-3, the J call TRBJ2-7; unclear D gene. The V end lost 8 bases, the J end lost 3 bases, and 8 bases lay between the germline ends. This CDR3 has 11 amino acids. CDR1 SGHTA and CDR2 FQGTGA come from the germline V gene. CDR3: CASSVDYEQYF. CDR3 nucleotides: TGTGCCAGCTCGGTGGACTACGAGCAGTACTTC.

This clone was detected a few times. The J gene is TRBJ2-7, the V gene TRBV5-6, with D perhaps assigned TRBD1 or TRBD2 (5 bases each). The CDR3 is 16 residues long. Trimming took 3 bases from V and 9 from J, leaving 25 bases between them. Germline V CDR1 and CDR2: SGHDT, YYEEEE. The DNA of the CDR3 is TGTGCCAGCAGCTCCTACAGGACCTCTACGAGCACTAGGCAGTACTTC. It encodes CASSSYRTSTSTRQYF.

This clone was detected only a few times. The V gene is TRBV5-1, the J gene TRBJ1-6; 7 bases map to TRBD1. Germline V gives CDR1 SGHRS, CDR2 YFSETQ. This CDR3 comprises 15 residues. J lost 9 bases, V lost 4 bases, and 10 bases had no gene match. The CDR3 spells CASSRQGGEGSPLHF. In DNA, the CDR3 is TGCGCCAGCAGCCGACAGGGAGGGGAAGGTTCACCCCTCCACTTT.

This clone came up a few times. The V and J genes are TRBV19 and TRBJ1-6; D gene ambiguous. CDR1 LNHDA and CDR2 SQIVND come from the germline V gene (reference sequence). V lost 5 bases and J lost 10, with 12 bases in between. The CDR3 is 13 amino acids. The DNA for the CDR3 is TGTGCCAGTAGTGTTCTAGGTCCATCACCCCTCCACTTT. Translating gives CASSVLGPSPLHF.

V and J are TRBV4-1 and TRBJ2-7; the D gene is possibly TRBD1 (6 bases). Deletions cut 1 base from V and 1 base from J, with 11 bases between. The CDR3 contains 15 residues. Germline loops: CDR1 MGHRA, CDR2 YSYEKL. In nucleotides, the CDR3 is TGCGCCAGCAGCCAAGGACAGGCCTTTTCCTACGAGCAGTACTTC. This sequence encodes CASSQGQAFSYEQYF.

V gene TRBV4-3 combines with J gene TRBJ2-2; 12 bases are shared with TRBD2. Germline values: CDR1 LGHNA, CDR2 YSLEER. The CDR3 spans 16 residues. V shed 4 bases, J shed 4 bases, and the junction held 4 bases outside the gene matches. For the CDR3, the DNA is TGCGCCAGCAGCCTCGGACTAGCGGGGAGCACCGGGGAGCTGTTTTTT. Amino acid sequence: CASSLGLAGSTGELFF.

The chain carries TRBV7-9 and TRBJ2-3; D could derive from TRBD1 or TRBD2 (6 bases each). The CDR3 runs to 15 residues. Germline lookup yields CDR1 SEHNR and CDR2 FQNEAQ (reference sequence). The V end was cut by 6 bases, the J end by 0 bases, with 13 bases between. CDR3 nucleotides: TGTGCCAGCAGTCCAACGGGGGCTAGCACAGATACGCAGTATTTT. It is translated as CASSPTGASTDTQYF.

The CDR3 is CASSPHYPRHLGSGDSGANVLTF. The CDR3 nucleotides read TGCGCCAGCAGTCCTCACTACCCCAGACATCTGGGTAGCGGGGACTCTGGGGCCAACGTCCTGACTTTC. The chain carries TRBV23-1 and TRBJ2-6; 8 bases map to TRBD2. TRBV23-1 is flagged as an ORF with uncertain function. CDR3 length equals 23 residues. With V trimmed by 4 bases and J by 0 bases, 23 bases remained unmatched.

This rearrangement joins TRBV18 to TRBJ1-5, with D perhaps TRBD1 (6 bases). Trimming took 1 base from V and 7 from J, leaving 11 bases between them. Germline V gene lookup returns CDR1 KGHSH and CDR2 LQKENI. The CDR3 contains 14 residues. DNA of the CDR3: TGTGCCAGCTCACCACTCCGGCAGGGGCAGCCCCAGCATTTT. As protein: CASSPLRQGQPQHF.

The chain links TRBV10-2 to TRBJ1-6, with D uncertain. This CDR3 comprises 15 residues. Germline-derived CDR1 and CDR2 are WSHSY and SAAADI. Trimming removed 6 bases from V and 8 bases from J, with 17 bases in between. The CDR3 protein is CASRVFAALDSPLHF. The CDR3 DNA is TGCGCCAGCAGGGTTTTCGCGGCCTTGGATTCACCCCTCCACTTT.

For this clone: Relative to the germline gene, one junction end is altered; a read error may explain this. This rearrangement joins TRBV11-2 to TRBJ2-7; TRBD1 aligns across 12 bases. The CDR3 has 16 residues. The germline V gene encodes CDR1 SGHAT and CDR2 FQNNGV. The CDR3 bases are TGCGCCAGCAGCCATATGCCCGGGACAGGGGGCGACGAGCAGTACTTC. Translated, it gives CASSHMPGTGGDEQYF.

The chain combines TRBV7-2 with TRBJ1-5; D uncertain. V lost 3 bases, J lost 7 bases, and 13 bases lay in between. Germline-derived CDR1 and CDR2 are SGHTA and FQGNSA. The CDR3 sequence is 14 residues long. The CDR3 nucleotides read TGTGCCAGCAGCTTCACAGAGGTTGACCAGCCCCAGCATTTT. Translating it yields CASSFTEVDQPQHF.

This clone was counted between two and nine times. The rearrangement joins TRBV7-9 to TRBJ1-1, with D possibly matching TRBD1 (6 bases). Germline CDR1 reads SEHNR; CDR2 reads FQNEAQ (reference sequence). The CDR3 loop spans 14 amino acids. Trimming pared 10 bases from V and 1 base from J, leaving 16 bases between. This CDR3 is CATQWGRGNTEAFF. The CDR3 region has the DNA TGTGCCACCCAGTGGGGCAGGGGGAACACTGAAGCTTTCTTT.

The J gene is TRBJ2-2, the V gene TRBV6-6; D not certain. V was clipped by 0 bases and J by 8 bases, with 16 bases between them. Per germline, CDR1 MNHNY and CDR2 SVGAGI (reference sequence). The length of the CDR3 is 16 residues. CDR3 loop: CASSYSKSYGSGELFF. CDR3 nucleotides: TGTGCCAGCAGTTACTCGAAAAGCTATGGTTCGGGGGAGCTGTTTTTT.

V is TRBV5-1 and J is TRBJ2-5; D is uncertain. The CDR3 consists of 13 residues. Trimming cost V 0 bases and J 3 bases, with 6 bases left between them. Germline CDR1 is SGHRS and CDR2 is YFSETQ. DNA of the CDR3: TGCGCCAGCAGCTTGGTTCAGGAAGAGACCCAGTACTTC. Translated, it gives CASSLVQEETQYF.

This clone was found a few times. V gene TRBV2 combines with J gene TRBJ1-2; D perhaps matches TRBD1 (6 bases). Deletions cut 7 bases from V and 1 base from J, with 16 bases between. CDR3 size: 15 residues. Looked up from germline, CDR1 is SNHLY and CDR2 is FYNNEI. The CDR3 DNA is TGTGCCAGCAATACACAGGGCCAGAGTAACTATGGCTACACCTTC. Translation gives CASNTQGQSNYGYTF. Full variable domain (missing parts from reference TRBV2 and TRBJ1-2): EPEVTQTPSHQVTQMGQEVILRCVPISNHLYFYWYRQILGQKVEFLVSFYNNEISEKSEIFDDQFSVERPDGSNFTLKIRSTKLEDSAMYFCASNTQGQSNYGYTFGSGTRLTVV.

The CDR3 reads CASSYSRQGQETQYF. The DNA of the CDR3 is TGTGCCAGCAGTTACTCGCGACAGGGCCAAGAGACCCAGTACTTC. The V gene is TRBV6-6, the J gene TRBJ2-5; the match to TRBD1 covers 7 bases. Germline assignment: CDR1 MNHNY and CDR2 SVGAGI (reference sequence). There are 15 residues in the CDR3. Trimming removed 0 bases from V and 1 base from J; junction bases left unmatched: 2.

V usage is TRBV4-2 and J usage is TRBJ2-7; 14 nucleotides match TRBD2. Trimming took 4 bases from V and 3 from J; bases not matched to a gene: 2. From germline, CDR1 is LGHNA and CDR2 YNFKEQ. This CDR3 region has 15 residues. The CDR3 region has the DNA TGTGCCAGCAGCCTGGGACTAGCGGGGGACTACGAGCAGTACTTC. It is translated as CASSLGLAGDYEQYF.

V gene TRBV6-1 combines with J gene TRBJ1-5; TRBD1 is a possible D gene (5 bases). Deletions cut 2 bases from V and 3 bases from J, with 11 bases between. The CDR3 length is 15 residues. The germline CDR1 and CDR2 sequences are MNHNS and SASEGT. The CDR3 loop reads CASSESGLFNQPQHF. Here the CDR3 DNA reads TGTGCCAGCAGTGAATCGGGGCTCTTCAATCAGCCCCAGCATTTT.

CDR3 bases: TGTGCCAGCAGCTCAGTAGGGACAGGGCTGACTGAAGCTTTCTTT. Protein sequence: CASSSVGTGLTEAFF. V gene TRBV11-2 combines with J gene TRBJ1-1; 9 nucleotides match TRBD1. CDR3 length: 15 residues. CDR1 SGHAT and CDR2 FQNNGV come from the germline V gene. Unmatched junction bases numbered 8, after V lost 4 bases and J lost 5 bases. The variable domain in full, completed from reference TRBV11-2 and TRBJ1-1, reads EAGVAQSPRYKIIEKRQSVAFWCNPISGHATLYWYQQILGQGPKLLIQFQNNGVVDDSQLPKDRFSAERLKGVDSTLKIQPAKLEDSAVYLCASSSVGTGLTEAFFGQGTRLTVV.

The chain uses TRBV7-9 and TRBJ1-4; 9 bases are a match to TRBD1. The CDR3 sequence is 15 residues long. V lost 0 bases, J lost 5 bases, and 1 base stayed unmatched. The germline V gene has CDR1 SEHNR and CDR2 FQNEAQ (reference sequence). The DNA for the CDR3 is TGTGCCAGCAGCTTAGCCGGGACAGGGAATGAAAAACTGTTTTTT. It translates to CASSLAGTGNEKLFF.

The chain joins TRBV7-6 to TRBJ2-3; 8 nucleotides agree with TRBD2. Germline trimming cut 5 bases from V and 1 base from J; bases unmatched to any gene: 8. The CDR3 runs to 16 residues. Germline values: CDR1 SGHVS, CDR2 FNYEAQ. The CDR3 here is CASSADSGAGTDTQYF. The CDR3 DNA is TGTGCCAGCAGCGCGGATAGCGGGGCAGGCACAGATACGCAGTATTTT. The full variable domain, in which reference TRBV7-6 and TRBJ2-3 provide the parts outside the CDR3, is GAGVSQSPRYKVTKRGQDVALRCDPISGHVSLYWYRQALGQGPEFLTYFNYEAQQDKSGLPNDRFSAERPEGSISTLTIQRTEQRDSAMYRCASSADSGAGTDTQYFGPGTRLTVL.

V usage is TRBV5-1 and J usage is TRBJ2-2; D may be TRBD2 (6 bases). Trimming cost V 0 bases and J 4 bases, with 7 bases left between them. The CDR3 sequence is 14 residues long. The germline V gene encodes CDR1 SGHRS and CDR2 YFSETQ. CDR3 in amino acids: CASSLGLVTGELFF. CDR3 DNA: TGCGCCAGCAGCTTGGGACTAGTCACCGGGGAGCTGTTTTTT.

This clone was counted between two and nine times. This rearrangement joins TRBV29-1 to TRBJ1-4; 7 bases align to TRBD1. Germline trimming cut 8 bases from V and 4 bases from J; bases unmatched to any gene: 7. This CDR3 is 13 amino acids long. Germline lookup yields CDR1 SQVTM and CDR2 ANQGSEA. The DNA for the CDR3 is TGCAGCACCCAGGGGGAGGGTAATGAAAAACTGTTTTTT. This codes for CSTQGEGNEKLFF.

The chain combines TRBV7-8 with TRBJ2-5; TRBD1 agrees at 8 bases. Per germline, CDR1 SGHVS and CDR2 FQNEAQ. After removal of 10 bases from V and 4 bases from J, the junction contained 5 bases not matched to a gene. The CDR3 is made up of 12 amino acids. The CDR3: CATRTGRETQYF. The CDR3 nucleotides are TGTGCCACGAGGACAGGGAGAGAGACCCAGTACTTC.

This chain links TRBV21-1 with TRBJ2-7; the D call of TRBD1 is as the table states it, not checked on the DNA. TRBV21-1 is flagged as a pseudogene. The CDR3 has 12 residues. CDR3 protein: CASICRGCEQYF. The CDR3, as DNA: TGTGCCAGCATTTGCAGGGGCTGCGAGCAGTACTTC.

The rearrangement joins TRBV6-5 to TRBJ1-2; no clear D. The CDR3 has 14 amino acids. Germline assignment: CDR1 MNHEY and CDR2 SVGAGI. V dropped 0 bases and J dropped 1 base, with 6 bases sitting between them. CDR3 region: CASSYSNNNYGYTF. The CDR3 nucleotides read TGTGCCAGCAGTTACTCCAATAATAACTATGGCTACACCTTC.

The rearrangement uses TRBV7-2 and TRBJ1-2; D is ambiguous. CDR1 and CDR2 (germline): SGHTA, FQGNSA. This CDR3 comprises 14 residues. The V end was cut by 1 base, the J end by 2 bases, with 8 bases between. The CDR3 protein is CASSLVQTNYGYTF. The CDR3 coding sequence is TGTGCCAGCAGCTTAGTACAGACCAACTATGGCTACACCTTC.

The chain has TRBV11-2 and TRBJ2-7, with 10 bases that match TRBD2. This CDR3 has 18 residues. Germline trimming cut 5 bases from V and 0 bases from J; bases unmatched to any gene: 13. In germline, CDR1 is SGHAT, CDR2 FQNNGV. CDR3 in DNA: TGTGCCAGCAGCCCCATTTGGGGGCTAGCGGGGGACTCCTACGAGCAGTACTTC. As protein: CASSPIWGLAGDSYEQYF.

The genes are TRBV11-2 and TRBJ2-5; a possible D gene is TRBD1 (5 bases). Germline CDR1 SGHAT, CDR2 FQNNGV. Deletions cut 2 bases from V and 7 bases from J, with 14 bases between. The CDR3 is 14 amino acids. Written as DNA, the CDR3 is TGTGCCAGCAGCTTAATCCAGGGAAGGTGGACCCAGTACTTC. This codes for CASSLIQGRWTQYF. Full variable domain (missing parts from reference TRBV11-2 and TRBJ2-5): EAGVAQSPRYKIIEKRQSVAFWCNPISGHATLYWYQQILGQGPKLLIQFQNNGVVDDSQLPKDRFSAERLKGVDSTLKIQPAKLEDSAVYLCASSLIQGRWTQYFGPGTRLLVL.

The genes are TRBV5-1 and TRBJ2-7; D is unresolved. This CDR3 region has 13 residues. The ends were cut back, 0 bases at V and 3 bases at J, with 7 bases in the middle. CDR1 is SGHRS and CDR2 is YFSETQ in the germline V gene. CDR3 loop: CASSLDAFYEQYF. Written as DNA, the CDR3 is TGCGCCAGCAGCTTGGATGCCTTCTACGAGCAGTACTTC.